The entry below gives a single T cell receptor beta chain sequence along with its context. The antigen remains unidentified. The data are from a study of healthy donors' naive CD4 and CD8 T cells. Study-wide results and caveats: Alpha and beta chains were sequenced in bulk without pairing. Negatively charged CDR3s marked CD8+ lineage; positively charged CDR3s marked CD4+ lineage.

This CDR3 is built from 14 residues. Germline loops: CDR1 SGHNT, CDR2 YYREEE (reference sequence). V was cut by 0 bases and J by 0 bases, with 6 bases left in between. TCR libraries were built from about 520 ng of total RNA by linear amplification. Under the authors' procedure: 5 healthy donors contributed fewer than 95,000 sequenced TCR alpha transcripts. In TCRdb, the reads were re-called with MiXCR into one record per CDR3 protein. These V and J calls derive from TCRdb rather than the authors' analysis. In the table there are 150,000 to 200,000 distinct CDR3 sequences, around 74% of which are singletons.

Sequencing input: naive CD4+ and CD8+ T cells sorted from blood, pooled from several donors. This clonotype was obtained from a pool of human donors in good health; the sample pools cells from several healthy donors. V is TRBV5-4 and J is TRBJ1-1; D not certain. The CDR3 is CASSLGLLNTEAFF. In nucleotides, the CDR3 is TGTGCCAGCAGCTTGGGACTCCTGAACACTGAAGCTTTCTTT.